The 13 T cell receptor beta chains below were found in one sample sequenced in a study of T cell responses to AZD1222 COVID-19 vaccine. The protocol was immunoSEQ multiplex PCR, while the TCRdb copy is restricted to in-frame clones and leaves out a portion. The data contain about 190,000 clones, about 89% of them singletons. The material was peripheral blood, obtained on day 0 of MenACWY control vaccination. Receptor source: an adult in good health.

This clone appeared once. The V and J genes are TRBV28 and TRBJ1-5, with D perhaps matching TRBD1 (6 bases). In germline, CDR1 is MDHEN, CDR2 SYDVKM. The CDR3 has 17 residues. Trimming left V 2 bases short and J 6 bases short, with 20 bases between. The DNA of the CDR3 is TGTGCCAGCAGTTTAATTGGAGGGCAGGGGTCCGGTCAGCCCCAGCATTTT. This translates into CASSLIGGQGSGQPQHF. Looking up the rest from reference TRBV28 and TRBJ1-5 gives the full variable domain: DVKVTQSSRYLVKRTGEKVFLECVQDMDHENMFWYRQDPGLGLRLIYFSYDVKMKEKGDIPEGYSVSREKKERFSLILESASTNQTSMYLCASSLIGGQGSGQPQHFGDGTRLSIL.

V is TRBV19 and J is TRBJ1-4; a possible D gene is TRBD1 (6 bases). The germline gives CDR1 LNHDA, CDR2 SQIVND (reference sequence). The CDR3 loop spans 21 amino acids. The V end was cut by 5 bases, the J end by 0 bases, with 28 bases between. CDR3 nucleotide sequence: TGTGCCAGTAGTCTTGCACAGGGAGTGAGAATCGGTTTTCCAACTAATGAAAAACTGTTTTTT. Translated, it gives CASSLAQGVRIGFPTNEKLFF.

This clone has more than one count but fewer than ten. The same CDR3 is also encoded by other DNA sequences in this sample. The rearrangement uses TRBV28 and TRBJ1-4, with D possibly TRBD1 on 5 matching bases. There are 14 residues in the CDR3. Trimming left V 4 bases short and J 8 bases short, with 14 bases between. Germline CDR1 and CDR2: MDHEN and SYDVKM. The CDR3: CASSYTGGREKLFF. The DNA of the CDR3 is TGTGCCAGCAGTTACACAGGTGGCAGGGAAAAACTGTTTTTT.

V usage is TRBV7-8 and J usage is TRBJ2-7; 7 bases agree with TRBD2. The CDR3 runs 13 residues. Germline lookup yields CDR1 SGHVS and CDR2 FQNEAQ. With V trimmed by 5 bases and J by 6 bases, 7 bases remained unmatched. The CDR3 sequence is CASSHPWGGEQYF. The CDR3 DNA follows: TGTGCCAGCAGCCACCCCTGGGGGGGCGAGCAGTACTTC.

J is TRBJ1-4 and V is TRBV19; D is undetermined. The germline V gene has CDR1 LNHDA and CDR2 SQIVND (reference sequence). Trimming took off 5 bases at V and 2 bases at J, with 12 bases between the two ends. The CDR3 consists of 15 residues. CDR3 in amino acids: CASSPLTETNEKLFF. The CDR3 region has the DNA TGTGCCAGTAGTCCTCTTACAGAGACTAATGAAAAACTGTTTTTT.

The chain has TRBV13 and TRBJ2-7, with 7 bases that match TRBD2. The V gene's germline CDR1 is PRHDT and CDR2 FYEKMQ (reference sequence). V lost 8 bases, J lost 2 bases, and 0 bases stayed unmatched. The CDR3 is made up of 11 amino acids. This CDR3 reads CASGLAYEQYF. The CDR3 bases are TGTGCCAGCGGACTAGCCTACGAGCAGTACTTC.

The table lists this clone with a few counts. The V gene is TRBV11-2, the J gene TRBJ2-1, with 8 bases lining up with TRBD1. Trimming removed 5 bases from V and 2 bases from J; junction bases left unmatched: 8. The CDR3 runs 16 residues. Germline CDR1 is SGHAT and CDR2 is FQNNGV. The chain's CDR3 is CASSRDRGPTYNEQFF. CDR3 nucleotides: TGTGCCAGCAGCCGCGACAGGGGCCCCACCTACAATGAGCAGTTCTTC.

This clone was found once. This chain connects TRBV2 to TRBJ1-1; D gene unclear. Germline V gene data show CDR1 as SNHLY and CDR2 as FYNNEI. The CDR3 totals 14 residues. V was shortened by 5 bases and J by 3 bases, with 13 bases between the two germline ends. The CDR3 protein is CASSSSQVHTEAFF. The DNA of the CDR3 is TGTGCCAGCAGTTCTTCCCAGGTGCACACTGAAGCTTTCTTT. The whole variable domain, filled in from reference TRBV2 and TRBJ1-1, reads EPEVTQTPSHQVTQMGQEVILRCVPISNHLYFYWYRQILGQKVEFLVSFYNNEISEKSEIFDDQFSVERPDGSNFTLKIRSTKLEDSAMYFCASSSSQVHTEAFFGQGTRLTVV.

The rearrangement uses TRBV6-1 and TRBJ2-7; no firm D call. CDR3 size: 15 residues. V shed 2 bases and J shed 1 base, with 12 bases lying between them. Germline CDR1 MNHNS, CDR2 SASEGT. CDR3 in DNA: TGTGCCAGCAGTGAAAAGTTAGACACTTCCTACGAGCAGTACTTC. Encoded protein: CASSEKLDTSYEQYF.

This chain connects TRBV5-1 to TRBJ2-2; 8 bases match TRBD1. V gave up 0 bases and J gave up 1 base; unmatched junction bases: 11. This CDR3 has 19 residues. CDR1 is SGHRS and CDR2 is YFSETQ in the germline V gene. The DNA for the CDR3 is TGCGCCAGCAGCTTGGGGAACCGAGACAGGGGCGTGAACACCGGGGAGCTGTTTTTT. Translation: CASSLGNRDRGVNTGELFF.

The chain recombines TRBV7-8 with TRBJ1-4; D is perhaps TRBD1 (6 bases). Germline-derived CDR1 and CDR2 are SGHVS and FQNEAQ. V was clipped by 8 bases and J by 3 bases, with 16 bases between them. The CDR3 length is 15 residues. CDR3 sequence: CASGRGDGANEKLFF. CDR3 nucleotides: TGTGCCAGCGGTAGGGGGGACGGCGCTAATGAAAAACTGTTTTTT.

This clone was seen a handful of times. The chain has TRBV6-1 and TRBJ1-5; D is unresolved. Per the germline V gene, CDR1 is MNHNS and CDR2 is SASEGT. CDR3 size: 12 residues. With 3 bases removed from V and 5 bases from J, the gap between germline ends came to 5 bases. DNA for the CDR3: TGTGCCAGCAGTGAGTGGGATCAGCCCCAGCATTTT. Amino acid sequence: CASSEWDQPQHF.

The CDR3 loop reads CASSLWTEEKLFF. The CDR3 bases are TGTGCCAGTAGTTTGTGGACAGAAGAAAAACTGTTTTTT. The chain uses TRBV19 and TRBJ1-4, with TRBD1 as a possible D gene (6 bases). Between the trimmed V and J ends, which lost 5 bases and 8 bases, there was a span of 12 bases. CDR1 LNHDA and CDR2 SQIVND come from the germline V gene (reference sequence). The CDR3 is made up of 13 amino acids.